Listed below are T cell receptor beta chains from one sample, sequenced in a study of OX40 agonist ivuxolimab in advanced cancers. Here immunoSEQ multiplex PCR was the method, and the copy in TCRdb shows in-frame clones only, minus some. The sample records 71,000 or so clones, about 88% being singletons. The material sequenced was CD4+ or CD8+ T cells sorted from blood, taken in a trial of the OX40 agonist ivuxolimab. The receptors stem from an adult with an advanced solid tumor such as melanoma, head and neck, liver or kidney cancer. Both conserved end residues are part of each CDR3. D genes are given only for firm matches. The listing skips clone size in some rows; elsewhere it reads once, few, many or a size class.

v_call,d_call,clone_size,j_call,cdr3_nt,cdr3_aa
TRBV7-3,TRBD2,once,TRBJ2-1,TGTGCCAGCAGCTTATCCGGGACTAGCGGGGGAGAGCAGTTCTTC,CASSLSGTSGGEQFF
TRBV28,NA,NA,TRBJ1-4,TGTGCCAGCGGTTACCGGGGGAGCTGGGAAAAACTGTTTTTT,CASGYRGSWEKLFF
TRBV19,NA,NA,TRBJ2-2,TGTGCCAGTAGTATCTGGTCCGCGAACACCGGGGAGCTGTTTTTT,CASSIWSANTGELFF
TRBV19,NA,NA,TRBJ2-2,TGTGCCAGTAGTGGGCGGACCGGGGAGCTGTTTTTT,CASSGRTGELFF
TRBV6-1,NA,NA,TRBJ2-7,TGTGCCAGCACTCTGGCGGGCACCTATGAGCAGTACTTC,CASTLAGTYEQYF
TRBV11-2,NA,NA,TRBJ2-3,TGTGCCAGCAGACAGAGCACAGATACGCAGTATTTT,CASRQSTDTQYF
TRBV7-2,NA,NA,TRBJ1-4,TGTGCCAGCAGCTGGAAGGCAGGGGATGAAAAACTGTTTTTT,CASSWKAGDEKLFF
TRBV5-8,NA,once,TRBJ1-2,TGTGCCAGCAGCTTGTTAGTCTCGGTGTATGGCTACACCTTC,CASSLLVSVYGYTF
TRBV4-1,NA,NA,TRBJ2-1,TGCGCCAGCAGCCAAGATACGGGAGTGGTATACAATGAGCAGTTCTTC,CASSQDTGVVYNEQFF
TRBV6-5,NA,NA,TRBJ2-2,TGTGCCAGCAAGAGGGAGGGACACCGGGGAGCTGTTTTT,CASKREGHRGAVF
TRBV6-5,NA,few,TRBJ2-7,TGTGCCACCTCGGGACTTACCTACGAGCAGTACTTC,CATSGLTYEQYF
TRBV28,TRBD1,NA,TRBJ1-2,TGTGCCAGCAGTCTCGACGGGACAGGGGTAAACTATGGCTACACCTTC,CASSLDGTGVNYGYTF
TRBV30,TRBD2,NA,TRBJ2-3,TGTGCCTGGACCAGACTAGCGTCAACAGATACGCAGTATTTT,CAWTRLASTDTQYF
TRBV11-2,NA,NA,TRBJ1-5,TGTGCCAGCAGCCAGGACAGCGTCTATAGCAATCAGCCCCAGCATTTT,CASSQDSVYSNQPQHF
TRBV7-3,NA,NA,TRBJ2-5,TGTGCCAGCAGCTTAAGCGCCTTCGAGACCCAGTACTTC,CASSLSAFETQYF
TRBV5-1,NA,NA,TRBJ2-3,TGCGCCAGCAGCTTGGGGCTAGCGACAGATACGCAGTATTTT,CASSLGLATDTQYF
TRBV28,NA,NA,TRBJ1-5,TGTGCCAGCAGAACACCACAGGGAATCAGGAGCAATCAGCCCCAGCATTTT,CASRTPQGIRSNQPQHF
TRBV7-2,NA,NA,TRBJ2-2,TGTGCCAGCAGCTACGCGTTAGGGTTCGGCGGGGAGCTGTTTTTT,CASSYALGFGGELFF
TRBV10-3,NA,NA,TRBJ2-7,TGTGCCATCAGTGATGGCAGCTCCTACGAGCAGTACTTC,CAISDGSSYEQYF
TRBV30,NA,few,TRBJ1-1,TGTGCCTGGAGCGCAAATGGGGACGGTGAAGCTTTCTTT,CAWSANGDGEAFF
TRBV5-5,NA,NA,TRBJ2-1,TGTGCCAGCAGCCTAAACCTAAACCCCTACAATGAGCAGTTCTTC,CASSLNLNPYNEQFF
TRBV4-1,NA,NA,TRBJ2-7,TGCGCCAGCAGTGGGGGGCCCCCCAACTACGAGCAGTACTTC,CASSGGPPNYEQYF